This entry is about one T cell receptor beta chain. The antigen remains unidentified. This specimen belongs to a study of T cells in localized non-small cell lung cancer. Study findings and constraints: The appearance of a median approximately 57 of the top 100 tumor clones was seen in adjacent lung.

The germline gives CDR1 MGHRA, CDR2 YSYEKL. The CDR3 spans 16 residues. V was pared by 3 bases and J by 2 bases, with 4 bases of the junction left unmatched. TCRdb's table, derived via immunoSEQ multiplex PCR, lists solely in-frame clones and lacks some. The sample lists about 76,000 clones, 70% to 85% occurring once. The V and J genes are TRBV4-1 and TRBJ2-2, with 9 bases lining up with TRBD1. The sequence was obtained from a female donor over 55 with stage I lung adenocarcinoma. The material was peripheral blood, obtained before any cancer treatment. CDR3 bases: TGCGCCAGCAGCCATCCGGACAGGGGAAACACCGGGGAGCTGTTTTTT. Translated: CASSHPDRGNTGELFF.